This TCR beta chain was captured by sequencing in a study of T cell changes during pregnancy in multiple sclerosis. Profiling relied on immunoSEQ multiplex PCR, and the TCRdb table lists in-frame clones only, not all of them. The sample consists of some 70,000 clones, 90% of them appearing once. Germline CDR1 reads KGHSH; CDR2 reads LQKENI. There are 17 residues in the CDR3. V lost 5 bases, J lost 0 bases, and 6 bases stayed unmatched. The sequencing used peripheral blood, collected after pregnancy. The rearrangement uses TRBV18 and TRBJ2-1; TRBD2 matches at 11 bases. The sequence derives from a female donor in good health, enrolled as a control in a pregnancy study. For the CDR3, the DNA is TGTGCCAGCTCATCCTTAGCGGGGGGGGACTCCTACAATGAGCAGTTCTTC. Its translation is CASSSLAGGDSYNEQFF.